The present entry profiles one TCR beta chain with its context. Its antigen is not known. The record originates from a study of long-term antiretroviral therapy in people with HIV. Going into DNA extraction, samples held 1-10 million cryopreserved PBMC. Sequencing used immunoSEQ v3.0 at survey level. Sequencing was performed with immunoSEQ multiplex PCR; in TCRdb, only in-frame clones are kept and a portion is missing. The table has 30,000 to 40,000 clones, 60% to 85% seen once. Study outcomes and limitations: Investigators report no available data on ART adherence, viral resistance or therapy changes.

The CDR3 has 16 residues. The chain has TRBV21-1 and TRBJ1-6. TRBV21-1 corresponds to a pseudogene. The input for sequencing was unsorted PBMCs, taken 2 years after starting antiretroviral therapy. The sequence was obtained from a woman aged 50 to 65 with HIV. This chain's CDR3 is CASSRLGTWGNSPLHF. The CDR3 DNA follows: TGTGCCAGCAGCAGACTTGGGACTTGGGGTAATTCACCCCTCCACTTT.